This TCR beta chain came from a study of blood T cell repertoires in COVID-19. Overall study: The samples span acute and convalescent COVID-19 from the United States, Italy and Spain. PBMCs, B-cell-depleted T cells, or T cells were the source of the cDNA or gDNA that made up the material.

This clone was counted once. With V trimmed by 4 bases and J by 0 bases, 8 bases remained unmatched. The germline CDR1 and CDR2 sequences are SGHNT and YYREEE (reference sequence). The CDR3 contains 17 residues. Original processing notes: Reference gene primer amplification gave estimated nucleated cell counts. The assay was immunoSEQ multiplex PCR, and TCRdb's table has in-frame clones only and misses some. V, J and clone size are those of that table, while D and trimming were read from the DNA. The table includes about 110,000 clones, 75% to 90% detected once. The chain employs TRBV5-4 and TRBJ1-3; 9 bases agree with TRBD1. The source is a man aged 70 or older with acute or convalescent COVID-19. The sequenced material came from peripheral blood. Here the CDR3 reads CASSQGQGRFSGNTIYF. CDR3 coding DNA: TGTGCCAGCAGCCAGGGACAGGGCCGATTCTCTGGAAACACCATATATTTT.